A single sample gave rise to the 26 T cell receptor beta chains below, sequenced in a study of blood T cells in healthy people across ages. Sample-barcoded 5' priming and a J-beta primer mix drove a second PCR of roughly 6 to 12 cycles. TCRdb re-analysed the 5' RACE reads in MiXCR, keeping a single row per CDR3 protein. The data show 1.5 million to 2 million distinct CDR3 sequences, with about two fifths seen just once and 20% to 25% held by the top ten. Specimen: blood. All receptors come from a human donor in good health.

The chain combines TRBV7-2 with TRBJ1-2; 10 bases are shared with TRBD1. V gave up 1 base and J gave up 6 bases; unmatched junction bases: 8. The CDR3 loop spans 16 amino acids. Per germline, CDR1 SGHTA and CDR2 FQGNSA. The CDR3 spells CASSLDRQGAGHGYTF. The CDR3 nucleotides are TGTGCCAGCAGCTTAGATAGACAGGGGGCTGGCCATGGCTACACCTTC. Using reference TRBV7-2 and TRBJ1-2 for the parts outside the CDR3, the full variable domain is GAGVSQSPSNKVTEKGKDVELRCDPISGHTALYWYRQSLGQGLEFLIYFQGNSAPDKSGLPSDRFSAERTGGSVSTLTIQRTQQEDSAVYLCASSLDRQGAGHGYTFGSGTRLTVV.

CDR3 in DNA: TGTGCCAGCAGTTTCCAGGGGTGGGACACTGAAGCTTTCTTT. Amino acid sequence: CASSFQGWDTEAFF. J is TRBJ1-1 and V is TRBV9, with D perhaps matching TRBD1 (6 bases). The V end lost 5 bases, the J end lost 3 bases, and 14 bases lay between the germline ends. This CDR3 has 14 residues. The germline gives CDR1 SGDLS, CDR2 YYNGEE.

CDR3 bases: TGCAGCGTTGACGTCAGGGAGGGCTACGAGCAGTACTTC. Translation: CSVDVREGYEQYF. The chain recombines TRBV29-1 with TRBJ2-7; 7 positions match TRBD2. V was pared by 3 bases and J by 3 bases, with 5 bases of the junction left unmatched. CDR3 length: 13 amino acids. The germline CDR1 and CDR2 sequences are SQVTM and ANQGSEA.

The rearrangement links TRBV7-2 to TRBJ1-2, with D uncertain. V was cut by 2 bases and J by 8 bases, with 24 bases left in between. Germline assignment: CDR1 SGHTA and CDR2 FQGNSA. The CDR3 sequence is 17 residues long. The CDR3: CASSLLNPVPPRGGYTF. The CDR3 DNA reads TGTGCCAGCAGCTTATTAAATCCTGTGCCCCCCCGGGGAGGCTACACCTTC.

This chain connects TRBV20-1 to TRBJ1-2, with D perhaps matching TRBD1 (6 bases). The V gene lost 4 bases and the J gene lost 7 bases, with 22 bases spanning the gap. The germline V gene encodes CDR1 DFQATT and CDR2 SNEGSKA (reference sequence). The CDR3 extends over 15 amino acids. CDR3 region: CSANRDNIRGGGYTF. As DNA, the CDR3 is TGCAGTGCTAACCGGGACAATATACGTGGAGGTGGCTACACCTTC.

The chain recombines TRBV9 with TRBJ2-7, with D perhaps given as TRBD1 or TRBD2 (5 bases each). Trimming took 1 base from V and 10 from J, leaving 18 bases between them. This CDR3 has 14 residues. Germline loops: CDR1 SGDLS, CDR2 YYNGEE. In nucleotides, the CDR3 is TGTGCCAGCAGCGTATCAGAAAGAGGGGAGATCCAGTACTTC. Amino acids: CASSVSERGEIQYF.

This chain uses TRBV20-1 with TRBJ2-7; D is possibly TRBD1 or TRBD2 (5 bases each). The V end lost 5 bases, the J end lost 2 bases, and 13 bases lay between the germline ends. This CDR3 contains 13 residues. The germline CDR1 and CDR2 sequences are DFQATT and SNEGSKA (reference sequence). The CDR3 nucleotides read TGCAGTGCTGCCACCGGGGCGGCCTACGAGCAGTACTTC. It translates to CSAATGAAYEQYF.

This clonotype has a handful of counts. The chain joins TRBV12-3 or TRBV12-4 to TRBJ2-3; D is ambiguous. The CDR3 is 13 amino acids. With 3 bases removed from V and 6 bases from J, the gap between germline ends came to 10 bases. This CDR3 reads CASSLRLRDTQYF. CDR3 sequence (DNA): TGTGCCAGCAGTTTGAGGCTTCGGGATACGCAGTATTTT.

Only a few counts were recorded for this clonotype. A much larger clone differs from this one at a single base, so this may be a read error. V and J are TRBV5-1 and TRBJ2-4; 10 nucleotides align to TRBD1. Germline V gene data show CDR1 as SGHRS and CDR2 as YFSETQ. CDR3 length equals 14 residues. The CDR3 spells CASSWGQGQNTQYF. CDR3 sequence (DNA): TGCGCCAGCAGCTGGGGACAGGGGCAAAACACTCAGTACTTC. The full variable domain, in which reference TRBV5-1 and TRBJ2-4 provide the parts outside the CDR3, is KAGVTQTPRYLIKTRGQQVTLSCSPISGHRSVSWYQQTPGQGLQFLFEYFSETQRNKGNFPGRFSGRQFSNSRSEMNVSTLELGDSALYLCASSWGQGQNTQYFGAGTRLSVL.

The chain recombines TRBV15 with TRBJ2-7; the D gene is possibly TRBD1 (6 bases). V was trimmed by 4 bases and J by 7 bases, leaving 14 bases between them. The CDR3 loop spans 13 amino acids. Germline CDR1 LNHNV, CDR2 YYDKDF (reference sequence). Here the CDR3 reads CATSTRTVGEQYF. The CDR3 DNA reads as TGTGCCACCAGCACCCGGACAGTGGGAGAGCAGTACTTC.

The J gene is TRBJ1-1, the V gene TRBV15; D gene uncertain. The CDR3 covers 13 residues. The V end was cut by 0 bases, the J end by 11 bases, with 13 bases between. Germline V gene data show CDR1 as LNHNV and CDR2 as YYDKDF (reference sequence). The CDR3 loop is CATSRDPGGGAFF. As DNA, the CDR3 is TGTGCCACCAGCAGAGATCCGGGAGGTGGGGCTTTCTTT.

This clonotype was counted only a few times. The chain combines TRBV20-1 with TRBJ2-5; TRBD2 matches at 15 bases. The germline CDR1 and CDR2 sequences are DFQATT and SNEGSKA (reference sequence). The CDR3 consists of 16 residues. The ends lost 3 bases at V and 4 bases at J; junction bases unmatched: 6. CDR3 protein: CSASRTSGGARETQYF. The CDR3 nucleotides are TGCAGTGCTAGTAGGACTAGCGGGGGGGCCAGAGAGACCCAGTACTTC.

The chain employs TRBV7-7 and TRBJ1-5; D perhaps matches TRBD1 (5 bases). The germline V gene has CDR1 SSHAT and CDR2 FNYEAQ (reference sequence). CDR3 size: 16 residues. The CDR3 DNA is TGTGCTAGCGCCTCTAACGAGAGACAGATAAATCAGCCCCAGCATTTT. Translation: CASASNERQINQPQHF.

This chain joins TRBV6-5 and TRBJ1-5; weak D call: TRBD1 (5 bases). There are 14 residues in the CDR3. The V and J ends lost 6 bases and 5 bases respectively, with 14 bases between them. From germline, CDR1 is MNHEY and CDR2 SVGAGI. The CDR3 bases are TGTGCCAGCAGGCTCCACGGGGACCATCAGCCCCAGCATTTT. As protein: CASRLHGDHQPQHF.

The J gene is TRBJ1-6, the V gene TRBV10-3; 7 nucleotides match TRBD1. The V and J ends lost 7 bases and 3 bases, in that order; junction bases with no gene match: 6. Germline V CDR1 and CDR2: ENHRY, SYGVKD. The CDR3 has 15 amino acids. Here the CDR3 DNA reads TGTGCCATCACACGGGACAGAAACTATAATTCACCCCTCCACTTT. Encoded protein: CAITRDRNYNSPLHF.

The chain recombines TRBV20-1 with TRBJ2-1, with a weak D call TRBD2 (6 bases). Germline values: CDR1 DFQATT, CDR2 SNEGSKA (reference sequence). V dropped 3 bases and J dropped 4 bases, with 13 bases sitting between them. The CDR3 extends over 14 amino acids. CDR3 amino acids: CSARGDWAYNEQFF. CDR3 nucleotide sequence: TGCAGTGCTAGGGGGGACTGGGCATACAATGAGCAGTTCTTC.

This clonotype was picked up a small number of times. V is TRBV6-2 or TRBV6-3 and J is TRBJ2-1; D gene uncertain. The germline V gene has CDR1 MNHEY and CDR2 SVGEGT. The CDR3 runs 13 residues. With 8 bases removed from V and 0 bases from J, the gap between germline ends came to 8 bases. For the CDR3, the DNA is TGTGCCAGCGTTGAAACCTCCTACAATGAGCAGTTCTTC. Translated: CASVETSYNEQFF.

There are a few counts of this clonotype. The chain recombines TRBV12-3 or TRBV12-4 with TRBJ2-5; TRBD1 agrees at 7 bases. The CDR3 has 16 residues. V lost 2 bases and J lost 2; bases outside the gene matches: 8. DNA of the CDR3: TGTGCCAGCAGTTTATCTCGGACAGGAGGTCAAGAGACCCAGTACTTC. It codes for CASSLSRTGGQETQYF.

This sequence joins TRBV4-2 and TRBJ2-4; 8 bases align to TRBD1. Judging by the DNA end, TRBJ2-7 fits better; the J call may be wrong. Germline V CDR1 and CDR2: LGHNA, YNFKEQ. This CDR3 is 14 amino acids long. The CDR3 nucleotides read TGTGCCTGGAGTTCCGGGACAGGATCACACGAGCAGTACTTC. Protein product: CAWSSGTGSHEQYF.

CDR3 DNA sequence: TGCAGTGCTCTCCTAGGCCTTGAAAAACTGTTTTTT. Translating gives CSALLGLEKLFF. V usage is TRBV20-1 and J usage is TRBJ1-4; no definite D call. CDR1 and CDR2 (germline): DFQATT, SNEGSKA (reference sequence). The CDR3 length is 12 residues. V was pared by 5 bases and J by 7 bases, with 11 bases between.

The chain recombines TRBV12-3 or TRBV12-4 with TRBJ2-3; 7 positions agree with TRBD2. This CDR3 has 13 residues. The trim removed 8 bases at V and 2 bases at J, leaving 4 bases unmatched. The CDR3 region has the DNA TGTGCCAGCGGCGGGGGAAACACAGATACGCAGTATTTT. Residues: CASGGGNTDTQYF.

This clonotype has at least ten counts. In nucleotides, the CDR3 is TGCGCCAGCAGCCGGACAGGGTCCGGGGACGAGCAGTACTTC. Protein: CASSRTGSGDEQYF. The chain is built from TRBV5-1 and TRBJ2-7, with 8 bases aligning to TRBD1. Trimming cost V 4 bases and J 5 bases; bases outside gene matches: 8. CDR3 length: 14 residues. From germline, CDR1 is SGHRS and CDR2 YFSETQ.

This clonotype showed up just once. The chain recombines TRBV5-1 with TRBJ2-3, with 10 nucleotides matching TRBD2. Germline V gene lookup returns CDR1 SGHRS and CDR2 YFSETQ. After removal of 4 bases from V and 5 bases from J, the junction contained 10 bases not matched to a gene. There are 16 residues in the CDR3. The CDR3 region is CASSPGTSAVLDTQYF. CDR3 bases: TGCGCCAGCAGCCCGGGGACTAGCGCAGTTTTAGATACGCAGTATTTT.

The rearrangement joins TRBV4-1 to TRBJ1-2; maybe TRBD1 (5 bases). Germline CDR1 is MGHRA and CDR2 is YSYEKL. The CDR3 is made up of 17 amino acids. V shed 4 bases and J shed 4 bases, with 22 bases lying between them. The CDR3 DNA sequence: TGCGCCAGCAGCCCATCCTCCCTGGGACTCCAACCCTATGGCTACACCTTC. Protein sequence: CASSPSSLGLQPYGYTF.

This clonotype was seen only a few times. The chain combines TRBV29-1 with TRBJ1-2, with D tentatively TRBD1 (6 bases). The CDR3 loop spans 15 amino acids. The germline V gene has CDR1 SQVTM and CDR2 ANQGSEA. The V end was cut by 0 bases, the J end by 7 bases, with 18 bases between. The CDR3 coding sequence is TGCAGCGTTGAAGAAAAAGGGGCAGGGGTTTCTGGCTACACCTTC. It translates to CSVEEKGAGVSGYTF.

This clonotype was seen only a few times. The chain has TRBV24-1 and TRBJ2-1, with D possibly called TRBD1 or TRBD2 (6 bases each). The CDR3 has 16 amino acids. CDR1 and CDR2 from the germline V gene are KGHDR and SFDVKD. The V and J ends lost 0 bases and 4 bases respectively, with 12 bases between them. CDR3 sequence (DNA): TGTGCCACCAGTGATTTGAGGGGGGACGGATACAATGAGCAGTTCTTC. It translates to CATSDLRGDGYNEQFF.